These 22 T cell receptor beta chains came from one sample sequenced in a study of T cells in Graves' hyperthyroidism and ophthalmopathy. TCR beta CDR3 regions were amplified from RNA. Primed by the HTBI set, a first-round RT-PCR was run on the TCR CDR3. TCRdb passed the multiplex PCR reads through MiXCR, listing each CDR3 protein once. The data contain over 500,000 distinct CDR3 sequences, roughly 15% of them singletons. Material for sequencing was blood. All receptors come from a woman under 30 with Graves' ophthalmopathy.

Only a few counts were recorded for this clonotype. A much larger clonotype is one base distant, so this may be a read error. V gene TRBV7-3 combines with J gene TRBJ1-1; no clear D gene. Trimming removed 2 bases at V and 0 bases at J, with 7 bases between. The CDR3 runs 14 residues. CDR1 is SGHTA and CDR2 is FQGTGA in the germline V gene. For the CDR3, the DNA is TGTGCCAGCAGCTTAGCGCCGATGAACACTGAAGCTTTCTTT. As protein: CASSLAPMNTEAFF.

This clonotype was observed at least ten times. The chain employs TRBV28 and TRBJ1-5; the D gene is possibly TRBD1 (5 bases). With 5 bases removed from V and 7 bases from J, the gap between germline ends came to 15 bases. The CDR3 contains 14 residues. Looked up from germline, CDR1 is MDHEN and CDR2 is SYDVKM. In DNA form, the CDR3 reads TGTGCCAGCAGTGCGGGGACGGCAGGACAGCCCCAGCATTTT. Translating gives CASSAGTAGQPQHF.

There are many counts of this clonotype. V is TRBV6-1 and J is TRBJ2-5; 9 nucleotides match TRBD1. The CDR3 sequence is 15 residues long. Trimming cost V 6 bases and J 3 bases; bases outside gene matches: 8. Germline CDR1 MNHNS, CDR2 SASEGT. CDR3 protein: CASRPTGTGKETQYF. For the CDR3, the DNA is TGTGCCAGCAGACCAACCGGGACAGGGAAAGAGACCCAGTACTTC.

This clonotype has a count of ten or more. The chain links TRBV28 to TRBJ1-1; D is unclear. The CDR3 length is 15 residues. Per the germline V gene, CDR1 is MDHEN and CDR2 is SYDVKM. V gave up 3 bases and J gave up 5 bases, with 16 bases separating them. The CDR3 DNA follows: TGTGCCAGCAGTTTCCACGGGAGCCTGGGGACTGAAGCTTTCTTT. Protein sequence: CASSFHGSLGTEAFF. Full variable domain (missing parts from reference TRBV28 and TRBJ1-1): DVKVTQSSRYLVKRTGEKVFLECVQDMDHENMFWYRQDPGLGLRLIYFSYDVKMKEKGDIPEGYSVSREKKERFSLILESASTNQTSMYLCASSFHGSLGTEAFFGQGTRLTVV.

This clonotype was counted many times. The rearrangement uses TRBV2 and TRBJ2-2, with D uncertain. V lost 6 bases, J lost 2 bases, and 10 bases lay in between. The CDR3 totals 14 residues. CDR1 is SNHLY and CDR2 is FYNNEI in the germline V gene. CDR3 DNA: TGTGCCAGCAGCGGAACAGTAAACACCGGGGAGCTGTTTTTT. Translating it yields CASSGTVNTGELFF.

The chain links TRBV9 to TRBJ2-7; possible D gene TRBD1, 6 bases. V was shortened by 7 bases and J by 2 bases, with 16 bases between the two germline ends. The CDR3 is 14 residues long. Germline-derived CDR1 and CDR2 are SGDLS and YYNGEE. This CDR3 is CASGGGGSTYEQYF. The CDR3 nucleotides are TGTGCCAGCGGGGGCGGCGGATCCACCTACGAGCAGTACTTC.

This clonotype occurred many times. J is TRBJ2-5 and V is TRBV7-2; a weak D match, TRBD1 (5 bases). Trimming cost V 5 bases and J 1 base, with 17 bases left between them. Germline V gene sequence: CDR1 SGHTA, CDR2 FQGNSA. The CDR3 contains 16 residues. CDR3 sequence: CASSLSVGAGQETQYF. CDR3 DNA: TGTGCCAGCAGCCTATCGGTTGGGGCAGGCCAAGAGACCCAGTACTTC.

This clonotype was seen many times. V is TRBV2 and J is TRBJ2-7, with D unresolved. Looked up from germline, CDR1 is SNHLY and CDR2 is FYNNEI. The V end lost 0 bases, the J end lost 3 bases, and 3 bases lay between the germline ends. The CDR3 runs 12 residues. CDR3: CASSEAVYEQYF. The DNA of the CDR3 is TGTGCCAGCAGTGAAGCAGTCTACGAGCAGTACTTC. Looking up the rest from reference TRBV2 and TRBJ2-7 gives the full variable domain: EPEVTQTPSHQVTQMGQEVILRCVPISNHLYFYWYRQILGQKVEFLVSFYNNEISEKSEIFDDQFSVERPDGSNFTLKIRSTKLEDSAMYFCASSEAVYEQYFGPGTRLTVT.

This clonotype turned up a few times. The chain recombines TRBV9 with TRBJ1-2; D gene uncertain. Germline values: CDR1 SGDLS, CDR2 YYNGEE. V was clipped by 9 bases and J by 8 bases, with 17 bases between them. This CDR3 has 12 amino acids. CDR3: CATPRAARGYTF. In nucleotides, the CDR3 is TGTGCCACCCCTCGGGCAGCTCGAGGCTACACCTTC. The whole variable domain, remainder taken from reference TRBV9 and TRBJ1-2, is DSGVTQTPKHLITATGQRVTLRCSPRSGDLSVYWYQQSLDQGLQFLIQYYNGEERAKGNILERFSAQQFPDLHSELNLSSLELGDSALYFCATPRAARGYTFGSGTRLTVV.

The sample holds many counts of this clonotype. The chain combines TRBV10-3 with TRBJ2-7; perhaps TRBD1 as D (5 bases). This CDR3 contains 15 residues. Germline V CDR1 and CDR2: ENHRY, SYGVKD. V shed 3 bases and J shed 0 bases, with 12 bases lying between them. As DNA, the CDR3 is TGTGCCATCAGTGAATCCCTTGACAGCTCCTACGAGCAGTACTTC. Translating gives CAISESLDSSYEQYF.

Ten or more counts support this clonotype. This chain connects TRBV28 to TRBJ2-7; 9 bases agree with TRBD2. This CDR3 has 20 amino acids. Trimming took 2 bases from V and 0 from J; bases not matched to a gene: 17. Looked up from germline, CDR1 is MDHEN and CDR2 is SYDVKM. The CDR3 DNA sequence: TGTGCCAGCAGTTTAAATTTGGCGGTAGCGGGAGACCCCCCCTCCTACGAGCAGTACTTC. Translating gives CASSLNLAVAGDPPSYEQYF.

The chain combines TRBV10-3 with TRBJ1-5; no firm D call. Germline values: CDR1 ENHRY, CDR2 SYGVKD. The CDR3 extends over 17 amino acids. V was clipped by 0 bases and J by 0 bases, with 12 bases between them. In DNA, the CDR3 is TGTGCCATCAGTGAGTCGTTGCAGCCCTATAGCAATCAGCCCCAGCATTTT. This sequence encodes CAISESLQPYSNQPQHF.

This clonotype was seen ten or more times. This chain uses TRBV7-9 with TRBJ1-1; TRBD1 is a possible D gene (5 bases). The V gene lost 3 bases and the J gene lost 5 bases, with 16 bases spanning the gap. The CDR3 runs 15 residues. The germline gives CDR1 SEHNR, CDR2 FQNEAQ (reference sequence). CDR3 in amino acids: CASSFRSGVGTEAFF. CDR3 nucleotide sequence: TGTGCCAGCAGCTTTCGGTCGGGGGTAGGAACTGAAGCTTTCTTT.

This clonotype came up a few times. The chain couples TRBV28 to TRBJ1-5; 11 nucleotides agree with TRBD1. There are 18 residues in the CDR3. Per germline, CDR1 MDHEN and CDR2 SYDVKM. After removal of 4 bases from V and 0 bases from J, the junction contained 8 bases not matched to a gene. For the CDR3, the DNA is TGTGCCAGCAGTTCGATGGGGGACAGGGGGTTTAGCAATCAGCCCCAGCATTTT. Its translation: CASSSMGDRGFSNQPQHF.

This clonotype was found many times. The chain has TRBV30 and TRBJ1-1, with D unclear. The CDR3 runs 17 residues. The germline CDR1 and CDR2 sequences are GTSNPN and SVGIG (reference sequence). V lost 2 bases, J lost 3 bases, and 22 bases lay in between. CDR3 coding DNA: TGTGCCTGGAGTCTTTTCTTAATAAGCGATAGAGACACTGAAGCTTTCTTT. Its protein product is CAWSLFLISDRDTEAFF.

This clonotype has more than one count but fewer than ten. The chain is built from TRBV7-3 and TRBJ1-2, with 9 bases lining up with TRBD1. The CDR3 is 17 residues long. Germline V gives CDR1 SGHTA, CDR2 FQGTGA. The junction had 15 bases not matched to a gene; V was cut back by 2 bases and J by 8 bases. CDR3 nucleotide sequence: TGTGCCAGCAGCTTACATACTCCCGGGACAGGGTCGGGAGGCTACACCTTC. It yields the protein CASSLHTPGTGSGGYTF. Complete variable domain (other parts from reference TRBV7-3 and TRBJ1-2): GAGVSQTPSNKVTEKGKYVELRCDPISGHTALYWYRQSLGQGPEFLIYFQGTGAADDSGLPNDRFFAVRPEGSVSTLKIQRTERGDSAVYLCASSLHTPGTGSGGYTFGSGTRLTVV.

This clonotype was counted between two and nine times. One junction end disagrees with the germline gene, perhaps due to a read error. The V and J genes are TRBV7-7 and TRBJ1-3; D unresolved. The CDR3 runs 13 residues. Germline V gene lookup returns CDR1 SSHAT and CDR2 FNYEAQ (reference sequence). Here the CDR3 DNA reads TGTGCTAGCAGCTTACACTCTGGAAACACCATATATTTT. This translates into CASSLHSGNTIYF.

This clonotype appeared many times. The chain combines TRBV6-1 with TRBJ2-1, with 11 bases that match TRBD1. Germline CDR1 is MNHNS and CDR2 is SASEGT. V trimming: 6 bases; J trimming: 7 bases; junction bases outside the gene matches: 8. The CDR3 is 15 residues long. The DNA for the CDR3 is TGTGCCAGCAGGTGGGGGACAGGGGGAACGAATGAGCAGTTCTTC. It codes for CASRWGTGGTNEQFF.

Many counts were recorded for this clonotype. The gene calls are TRBV30 and TRBJ2-1; weak D call: TRBD1 (6 bases). V shed 0 bases and J shed 5 bases, with 11 bases lying between them. Germline CDR1 and CDR2: GTSNPN and SVGIG (reference sequence). The CDR3 loop spans 14 amino acids. CDR3 DNA sequence: TGTGCCTGGAGTGTTCCCAGGGGACACAATGAGCAGTTCTTC. It translates to CAWSVPRGHNEQFF.

This clonotype was seen a handful of times. The chain is built from TRBV20-1 and TRBJ2-2; D is perhaps TRBD1 or TRBD2 (5 bases each). The CDR3 has 11 residues. Trimming shortened V by 3 bases and J by 8 bases, and 7 bases separated the two germline ends. From germline, CDR1 is DFQATT and CDR2 SNEGSKA (reference sequence). CDR3 protein: CSASGGGELFF. CDR3 nucleotide sequence: TGCAGTGCTAGTGGGGGAGGGGAGCTGTTTTTT.

This chain connects TRBV20-1 to TRBJ2-2; TRBD2 agrees at 13 bases. CDR3 size: 20 residues. V dropped 0 bases and J dropped 6; count of bases not matched to a gene: 16. The germline V gene encodes CDR1 DFQATT and CDR2 SNEGSKA (reference sequence). The CDR3 bases are TGCAGTGCTAGAGACTATAGTCGACTAGCGGGAGGCCCCGGGGCCGGGGAGCTGTTTTTT. Translated: CSARDYSRLAGGPGAGELFF.

The chain combines TRBV29-1 with TRBJ2-3; 12 bases are shared with TRBD2. The CDR3 is 15 residues long. The trim removed 4 bases at V and 3 bases at J, leaving 5 bases unmatched. The germline gives CDR1 SQVTM, CDR2 ANQGSEA. The DNA of the CDR3 is TGCAGCGTTGGGTTGACTAGCGGGAGAACAGATACGCAGTATTTT. This sequence encodes CSVGLTSGRTDTQYF.